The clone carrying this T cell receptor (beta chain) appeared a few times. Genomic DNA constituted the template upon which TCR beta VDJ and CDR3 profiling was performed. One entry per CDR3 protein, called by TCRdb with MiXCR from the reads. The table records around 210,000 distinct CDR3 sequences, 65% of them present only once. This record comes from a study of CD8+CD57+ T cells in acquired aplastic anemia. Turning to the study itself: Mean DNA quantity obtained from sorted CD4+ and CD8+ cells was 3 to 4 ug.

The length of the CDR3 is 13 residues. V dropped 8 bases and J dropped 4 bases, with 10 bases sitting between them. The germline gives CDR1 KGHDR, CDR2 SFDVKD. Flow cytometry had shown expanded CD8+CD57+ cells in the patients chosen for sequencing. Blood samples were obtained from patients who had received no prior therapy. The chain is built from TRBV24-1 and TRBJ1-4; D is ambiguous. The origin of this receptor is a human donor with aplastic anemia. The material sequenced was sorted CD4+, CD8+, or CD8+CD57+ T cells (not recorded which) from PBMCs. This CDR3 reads CATNDGYNEKLFF. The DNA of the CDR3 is TGTGCCACCAACGACGGATATAATGAAAAACTGTTTTTT.